A selection of T cell receptor beta chains follows, all from one sample in a study of beta chain features in type 1 diabetes. Clones were read by immunoSEQ multiplex PCR, and TCRdb kept only the in-frame ones, dropping some. The table includes nearly 350,000 clones, approximately 8% detected once. Sequenced sample: central memory CD4+ T cells from blood. These receptors originate from a woman younger than 35 in good health. CDR3s include the opening cysteine and the closing phenylalanine or tryptophan. D genes are given only for firm matches. For some rows the clone size is stated as once, few or many, or as a class when expanded; others skip it.

J	D	size	V	CDR3	DNA
TRBJ2-3	TRBD1	.	TRBV18	CASSITPGQGSTDTQYF	TGTGCCAGCTCTATAACACCCGGACAGGGATCCACAGATACGCAGTATTTT
TRBJ1-1	.	.	TRBV2	CASSENNFPGEAFF	TGTGCCAGCAGTGAAAACAACTTCCCCGGGGAAGCTTTCTTT
TRBJ2-5	.	.	TRBV5-1	CASSPEVGEQETQYF	TGCGCCAGCAGCCCGGAGGTGGGAGAACAAGAGACCCAGTACTTC
TRBJ2-2	.	few	TRBV7-2	CASSGGTAGNTGELFF	TGTGCCAGCAGCGGAGGGACAGCTGGGAACACCGGGGAGCTGTTTTTT
TRBJ1-5	.	.	TRBV28	CASSRVPPQHF	TGTGCCAGTTCCAGGGTTCCGCCCCAGCATTTT
TRBJ2-3	.	.	TRBV6-1	CASPLAGPSTDTQYF	TGTGCCAGCCCACTTGCGGGACCTAGCACAGATACGCAGTATTTT
TRBJ2-7	.	.	TRBV27	CATGTNYEQYF	TGTGCCACCGGGACAAACTACGAGCAGTACTTC
TRBJ2-7	.	many	TRBV7-2	CASSLDANRYQSEQYF	TGTGCCAGCAGCTTAGACGCTAACAGGTATCAGTCCGAGCAGTACTTC
TRBJ2-7	.	few	TRBV6-5	CASSYSWEVTYEQYF	TGTGCCAGCAGTTACTCGTGGGAGGTGACGTACGAGCAGTACTTC
TRBJ2-2	.	few	TRBV7-9	CASSFSSVNTGELFF	TGTGCCAGCAGCTTTTCTAGCGTGAACACCGGGGAGCTGTTTTTT
TRBJ2-6	.	few	TRBV11-2	CASSLGWRQGVSGANVLTF	TGTGCCAGCAGCTTAGGGTGGAGGCAGGGCGTCTCTGGGGCCAACGTCCTGACTTTC
TRBJ2-7	.	.	TRBV6-1	CASSEMGQRDYEQYF	TGTGCCAGCAGTGAGATGGGACAGCGGGACTACGAGCAGTACTTC
TRBJ2-2	TRBD2	.	TRBV4-2	CASSSLSGRSGTGELFF	TGTGCCAGCAGCTCCCTTAGCGGGAGGAGCGGCACCGGGGAGCTGTTTTTT
TRBJ1-2	TRBD1	.	TRBV5-5	CASSPGDGTGRFYTF	TGTGCCAGCAGCCCCGGCGATGGGACAGGGCGGTTCTACACCTTC
TRBJ2-3	.	.	TRBV2	CASSPNPITQYF	TGTGCCAGCAGCCCAAACCCGATTACGCAGTATTTT
TRBJ1-1	.	.	TRBV7-9	CASSLVTSEAFF	TGTGCCAGCAGCTTAGTGACATCTGAAGCTTTCTTT
TRBJ2-1	.	.	TRBV7-3	CASSLMLGGDSNEQFF	TGTGCCAGCAGCTTAATGCTTGGGGGAGATAGCAATGAGCAGTTCTTC
TRBJ2-1	.	.	TRBV6-5	CASSTRGEQFF	TGTGCCAGCAGTACCCGGGGTGAGCAGTTCTTC